The 23 T cell receptor beta chains presented below share a single source sample, sequenced in a study of blood T cell repertoires in COVID-19. TCRdb's copy holds only in-frame clones and misses some; the assay was immunoSEQ multiplex PCR. The sample contains fewer than 200,000 clones, around 83% of which appear only once. Input material: PBMCs or T cells enriched from blood (not recorded which). These receptors were collected from a woman between 50 and 59 years old in a cohort exposed to, infected with or recovered from COVID-19 (not recorded which).

The V and J genes are TRBV28 and TRBJ1-1; 7 nucleotides line up with TRBD1. The junction had 4 bases not matched to a gene; V was cut back by 3 bases and J by 3 bases. CDR1 and CDR2 (germline): MDHEN, SYDVKM. The CDR3 has 14 amino acids. Here the CDR3 DNA reads TGTGCCAGCAGTTTGCACAGGGGTGACACTGAAGCTTTCTTT. Translated, it gives CASSLHRGDTEAFF.

The chain has TRBV19 and TRBJ2-3; 8 positions match TRBD1. The ends lost 5 bases at V and 6 bases at J; junction bases unmatched: 13. Germline lookup yields CDR1 LNHDA and CDR2 SQIVND (reference sequence). This CDR3 spans 16 amino acids. CDR3 sequence (DNA): TGTGCCAGTAGTGGGTCCTACGGGACAGGCTCGGATACGCAGTATTTT. This sequence encodes CASSGSYGTGSDTQYF.

This chain connects TRBV9 to TRBJ2-1, with no clear D. The length of the CDR3 is 12 residues. Trimming cost V 4 bases and J 6 bases, with 8 bases left between them. Germline loops: CDR1 SGDLS, CDR2 YYNGEE. The DNA for the CDR3 is TGTGCCAGCAGCCCTTCAGGCAATGAGCAGTTCTTC. As protein: CASSPSGNEQFF.

The chain is built from TRBV7-9 and TRBJ2-5, with D maybe TRBD1 (6 bases). Trimming cost V 5 bases and J 7 bases, with 20 bases left between them. The CDR3 consists of 15 residues. From germline, CDR1 is SEHNR and CDR2 FQNEAQ (reference sequence). CDR3 region: CASSLYEGDTPTQYF. The CDR3 nucleotides read TGTGCCAGCAGCCTATACGAAGGGGACACCCCGACCCAGTACTTC.

The chain combines TRBV3-1 (or the pseudogene TRBV3-2) with TRBJ2-6; 8 nucleotides match TRBD1. V lost 0 bases to trimming and J lost 0 bases; unmatched junction nucleotides: 13. This CDR3 has 21 amino acids. Germline V CDR1 and CDR2: LGHDT, YNNKEL (reference sequence). For the CDR3, the DNA is TGTGCCAGCAGCCAAGATAGAGGCGGCCGGGACAGGTACTCTGGGGCCAACGTCCTGACTTTC. It yields the protein CASSQDRGGRDRYSGANVLTF.

The rearrangement joins TRBV2 to TRBJ2-2; D is ambiguous. Germline V CDR1 and CDR2: SNHLY, FYNNEI. The CDR3 consists of 14 residues. The V end was cut by 4 bases, the J end by 1 base, with 7 bases between. In DNA, the CDR3 is TGTGCCAGCAGTGGTTCTCGGAACACCGGGGAGCTGTTTTTT. As protein: CASSGSRNTGELFF.

The chain links TRBV7-9 to TRBJ2-1; TRBD2 is a possible D gene (6 bases). Germline V lookup: CDR1 SEHNR, CDR2 FQNEAQ (reference sequence). Trimming removed 4 bases from V and 7 bases from J, with 20 bases in between. The CDR3 has 16 amino acids. The CDR3 DNA reads TGTGCCAGCAGCTCTCGGGACTCTAACAATTTGAATGAGCAGTTCTTC. Translated, it gives CASSSRDSNNLNEQFF.

The chain has TRBV14 and TRBJ2-7; TRBD2 matches 8 bases. The CDR3 runs 15 residues. CDR1 is SGHDN, CDR2 FVKESK, per germline. The J segment lost 6 bases and the V segment lost 6 bases, leaving 13 bases of the junction unmatched. This CDR3 is CASRRGSGSAFEQYF. CDR3 nucleotides: TGTGCCAGCAGACGAGGGAGCGGGAGCGCCTTCGAGCAGTACTTC.

The V gene is TRBV11-1, the J gene TRBJ2-3, with D possibly matching TRBD2 (5 bases). The length of the CDR3 is 13 residues. V was pared by 7 bases and J by 3 bases, with 11 bases between. CDR1 is SGHAT, CDR2 FQDESV, per germline (reference sequence). The CDR3 loop reads CASTGSKTDTQYF. The CDR3 DNA reads as TGTGCCAGCACGGGAAGTAAGACAGATACGCAGTATTTT.

The CDR3 loop reads CASSWGDLQGLAQHF. DNA of the CDR3: TGTGCCAGCAGTTGGGGGGACCTCCAGGGTTTGGCCCAGCATTTT. V gene TRBV6-2 or TRBV6-3 combines with J gene TRBJ1-5, with a weak D call TRBD1 (5 bases). V shed 4 bases and J shed 11 bases, with 21 bases lying between them. Germline CDR1 reads MNHEY; CDR2 reads SVGEGT. The CDR3 contains 15 residues.

The gene calls are TRBV3-1 (or the pseudogene TRBV3-2) and TRBJ1-1; 11 bases are a match to TRBD1. CDR1 LGHDT and CDR2 YNNKEL come from the germline V gene (reference sequence). CDR3 length: 15 amino acids. The V gene end was trimmed by 5 bases and the J gene end by 1 base; junction bases not matched to a gene: 3. The DNA of the CDR3 is TGTGCCAGCAGCGGGACAGGGGGAACGAACACTGAAGCTTTCTTT. Translation gives CASSGTGGTNTEAFF.

The chain recombines TRBV5-6 with TRBJ2-2, with 11 bases that match TRBD2. The CDR3 runs 16 residues. The ends lost 0 bases at V and 6 bases at J; junction bases unmatched: 4. Germline V gene sequence: CDR1 SGHDT, CDR2 YYEEEE. The CDR3 spells CASSLVASGRPGELFF. In DNA form, the CDR3 reads TGTGCCAGCAGCTTGGTAGCTAGCGGGAGGCCCGGGGAGCTGTTTTTT. The whole variable domain, filled in from reference TRBV5-6 and TRBJ2-2, reads DAGVTQSPTHLIKTRGQQVTLRCSPKSGHDTVSWYQQALGQGPQFIFQYYEEEERQRGNFPDRFSGHQFPNYSSELNVNALLLGDSALYLCASSLVASGRPGELFFGEGSRLTVL.

The chain has TRBV6-4 and TRBJ1-3, with 7 bases identical to TRBD1. The CDR3 loop spans 16 amino acids. In germline, CDR1 is MRHNA, CDR2 SNTAGT. J gave up 0 bases and V 6 bases, and 8 bases lay outside the gene matches. In DNA, the CDR3 is TGTGCCAGCAGGATAATGACAGGGCGCTCTGGAAACACCATATATTTT. It codes for CASRIMTGRSGNTIYF.

The chain employs TRBV4-1 and TRBJ1-5; D is uncertain. The CDR3 runs to 15 residues. Germline CDR1 and CDR2: MGHRA and YSYEKL. V was trimmed by 4 bases and J by 4 bases, leaving 14 bases between them. The CDR3 spells CASSLRGPVNQPQHF. The CDR3 coding sequence is TGCGCCAGCAGCCTAAGAGGGCCGGTTAATCAGCCCCAGCATTTT.

Here the CDR3 DNA reads TGTGCCAGCAGCCTAAATAGCGGAAAGCAGTTCTTC. This codes for CASSLNSGKQFF. The chain has TRBV6-2 or TRBV6-3 and TRBJ2-1; D may be TRBD2 (6 bases). The germline V gene has CDR1 MNHEY and CDR2 SVGEGT. This CDR3 has 12 residues. Trimming pared 6 bases from V and 11 bases from J, leaving 14 bases between.

The chain joins TRBV5-8 to TRBJ1-2; no clear D gene. V lost 0 bases to trimming and J lost 7 bases, with 16 bases between them. CDR3 size: 15 residues. From germline, CDR1 is SGHTS and CDR2 YDEGEE. Here the CDR3 reads CASSLGSAGSSGYTF. In DNA form, the CDR3 reads TGTGCCAGCAGCTTGGGCAGCGCGGGTTCTTCTGGCTACACCTTC.

The chain recombines TRBV28 with TRBJ1-3, with D perhaps matching TRBD1 (5 bases). Germline V CDR1 and CDR2: MDHEN, SYDVKM. Trimming stripped 6 bases from V and 0 bases from J, with 15 bases between. The length of the CDR3 is 16 residues. CDR3 loop: CASRPRTTASGNTIYF. The CDR3 DNA reads TGTGCCAGCAGGCCCAGGACGACAGCCTCTGGAAACACCATATATTTT.

This chain's CDR3 is CIAGAGGTEAFF. CDR3 coding DNA: TGCATCGCGGGGGCCGGGGGGACTGAAGCTTTCTTT. This chain links TRBV29-1 with TRBJ1-1; weak D call: TRBD1 (6 bases). The CDR3 totals 12 residues. CDR1 and CDR2 from the germline V gene are SQVTM and ANQGSEA.

J is TRBJ2-7 and V is TRBV7-8, with 10 positions matching TRBD2. V was pared by 5 bases and J by 5 bases, with 9 bases of the junction left unmatched. This CDR3 has 15 amino acids. From germline, CDR1 is SGHVS and CDR2 FQNEAQ. DNA for the CDR3: TGTGCCAGCAGCATAGGGGTAGCGGGGGGAGACGAGCAGTACTTC. Encoded protein: CASSIGVAGGDEQYF. The whole variable domain, filled in from reference TRBV7-8 and TRBJ2-7, reads GAGVSQSPRYKVAKRGQDVALRCDPISGHVSLFWYQQALGQGPEFLTYFQNEAQLDKSGLPSDRFFAERPEGSVSTLKIQRTQQEDSAVYLCASSIGVAGGDEQYFGPGTRLTVT.

V is TRBV30 and J is TRBJ2-3; D may be TRBD2 (5 bases). With 0 bases removed from V and 5 bases from J, the gap between germline ends came to 15 bases. The germline gives CDR1 GTSNPN, CDR2 SVGIG (reference sequence). The CDR3 is made up of 15 amino acids. The CDR3 nucleotides read TGTGCCTGGAGTGTAACGGTCGGGGTTGGAGATACGCAGTATTTT. Translated, it gives CAWSVTVGVGDTQYF. Together with reference TRBV30 and TRBJ2-3, the CDR3 gives the full variable domain: SQTIHQWPATLVQPVGSPLSLECTVEGTSNPNLYWYRQAAGRGLQLLFYSVGIGQISSEVPQNLSASRPQDRQFILSSKKLLLSDSGFYLCAWSVTVGVGDTQYFGPGTRLTVL.

The chain recombines TRBV25-1 with TRBJ2-5; 9 bases fit TRBD1. The germline V gene has CDR1 MGHDK and CDR2 SYGVNS. The V segment lost 5 bases and the J segment 4 bases; nucleotides outside the gene matches: 8. CDR3 length equals 15 residues. The CDR3: CASSPHRGLGETQYF. CDR3 DNA sequence: TGTGCCAGCAGTCCCCACAGGGGGCTTGGAGAGACCCAGTACTTC.

This sequence joins TRBV5-4 and TRBJ2-2, with TRBD2 as a possible D gene (5 bases). Germline assignment: CDR1 SGHNT and CDR2 YYREEE (reference sequence). The ends were cut back, 0 bases at V and 0 bases at J, with 6 bases in the middle. The length of the CDR3 is 15 residues. CDR3 nucleotide sequence: TGTGCCAGCAGCTTGGAACTAGCGAACACCGGGGAGCTGTTTTTT. Translated, it gives CASSLELANTGELFF.

In its sample, this clone is medium-sized. The V and J genes are TRBV27 and TRBJ2-3, with 8 bases lining up with TRBD2. This CDR3 region has 15 residues. The V segment lost 5 bases and the J segment 3 bases; nucleotides outside the gene matches: 7. Per the germline V gene, CDR1 is MNHEY and CDR2 is SMNVEV (reference sequence). The CDR3 sequence is CASSPRAGATDTQYF. DNA for the CDR3: TGTGCCAGCAGTCCGCGAGCGGGAGCTACAGATACGCAGTATTTT.